Sequencing of this T cell receptor beta chain was carried out in a study of shared clonotypes between healthy human individuals. Study overall: Each donor's CD8 memory used one plate, CD8 naive two, each CD4 subset three.

The CDR3 spans 13 residues. V lost 2 bases, J lost 3 bases, and 8 bases lay in between. In germline, CDR1 is MNHEY, CDR2 SVGAGI. Worth noting for this clone: What it binds is not known. The sample holds other DNA sequences that translate to the same CDR3.

In the naive CD8 group, cells lacked CD45RO and were positively selected for CCR7, so terminally differentiated effector memory CD45RA+ cells were left out. The study's findings and limits: Rarefaction indicated that sorted-subset sequencing remained incomplete although depth was large.

The table came from immunoSEQ multiplex PCR; TCRdb's copy has only in-frame clones and leaves some out. Of some 2.1 million clones listed, roughly 94% are singletons. The chain is built from TRBV6-5 and TRBJ2-7, with D possibly matching TRBD2 (5 bases). The sequence was collected from a man aged 18 to 30 in good health. What was sequenced was naive CD8+ T cells sorted from blood. CDR3: CASSYGEYYEQYF. The CDR3, as DNA: TGTGCCAGCAGTTACGGGGAGTACTACGAGCAGTACTTC.